The present entry profiles one T cell receptor (beta chain) with its context. Its antigen is still unknown. Germline CDR1 and CDR2: SQVTM and ANQGSEA. Trimming stripped 1 base from V and 3 bases from J, with 8 bases between. This CDR3 has 13 amino acids. This entry belongs to a study of cytomegalovirus exposure and HLA in healthy donors. Study outcomes and limitations: It is likely that the observed cluster of highly shared sequence variants was a sequencing artifact.

Vbeta (60) and Jbeta (13) primers were used in the PCR. Sequenced by immunoSEQ multiplex PCR; TCRdb stores in-frame clones only, minus some. Of 100,000 or so clones in the sample, 74% were seen once. The rearrangement joins TRBV29-1 to TRBJ2-3; possible D gene TRBD1, 5 bases. This receptor was identified in a man aged 50-59 years in good health and CMV-seropositive. Sequencing used PBMCs. CDR3: CSVEGQGTDTQYF. The DNA of the CDR3 is TGCAGCGTTGAAGGTCAGGGTACAGATACGCAGTATTTT.